This T cell receptor beta chain was sequenced for a study of T cells in Graves' hyperthyroidism and ophthalmopathy. The CDR3 sequence is 13 residues long. The V gene lost 10 bases and the J gene lost 2 bases, with 12 bases spanning the gap. Individuals with ophthalmopathy presented a Clinical Activity Score of at least 3, a NOSPECS grade of at least 4 and a duration under 3 months. PBMCs were obtained from 10 ml fresh peripheral blood. Authors of the study amplified TCR beta CDR3 regions from RNA transcripts. First-round RT-PCR of the TCR CDR3 relied on the HTBI primer set. TCRdb independently ran MiXCR on the multiplex PCR reads; one entry per CDR3 protein. The sample lists more than 300,000 distinct CDR3 sequences; under 20% were seen once. Remarks on this clonotype: Its antigen is unidentified.

Findings and caveats of the study: A model using 13 V-J features told ophthalmopathy apart from stable hyperthyroidism. The model foresaw ophthalmopathy a median roughly 6 months prior to onset.

The material sequenced was blood. The V gene is TRBV12-3 or TRBV12-4, the J gene TRBJ1-5; tentatively, D is TRBD1 (6 bases). The receptor was derived from a young man with Graves' ophthalmopathy. The CDR3 DNA is TGTGCCATTGGGGAGGGGGGCAATCAGCCCCAGCATTTT. Translating it yields CAIGEGGNQPQHF.